This TCR beta chain is from a study of blood T cell repertoires in COVID-19. Study at large: Acute-phase and convalescent COVID-19 samples originated in the United States, Italy and Spain. Sources were T cells, B-cell-depleted T cells, or PBMCs; the material itself was cDNA or gDNA.

Original handling: Amplification with reference gene primers provided the estimates of nucleated cell counts. Clones were read by immunoSEQ multiplex PCR, and TCRdb kept only the in-frame ones, dropping some. The DNA gave D and trimming, while V, J and clone size come from that table. Of about 250,000 clones in the sample, about 79% were seen once. V was pared by 3 bases and J by 3 bases, with 11 bases between. Germline loops: CDR1 GTSNPN, CDR2 SVGIG (reference sequence). This CDR3 contains 14 residues. This receptor was identified in a man aged 80 or over with acute or convalescent COVID-19. This chain joins TRBV30 and TRBJ2-2; tentative D call: TRBD2 (7 bases). Material: peripheral blood. CDR3 residues: CAWRRGGHTGELFF. The CDR3 bases are TGTGCCTGGAGAAGGGGGGGGCACACCGGGGAGCTGTTTTTT.